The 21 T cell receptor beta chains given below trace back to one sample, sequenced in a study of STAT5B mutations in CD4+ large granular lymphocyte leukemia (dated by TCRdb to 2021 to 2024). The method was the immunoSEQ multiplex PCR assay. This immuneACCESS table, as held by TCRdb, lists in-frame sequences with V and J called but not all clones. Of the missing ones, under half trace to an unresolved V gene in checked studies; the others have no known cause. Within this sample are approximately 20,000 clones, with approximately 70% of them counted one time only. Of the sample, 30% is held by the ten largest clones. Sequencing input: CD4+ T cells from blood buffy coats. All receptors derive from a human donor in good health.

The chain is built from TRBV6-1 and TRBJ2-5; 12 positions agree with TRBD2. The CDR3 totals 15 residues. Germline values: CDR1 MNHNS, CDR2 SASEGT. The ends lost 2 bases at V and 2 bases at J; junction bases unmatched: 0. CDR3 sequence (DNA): TGTGCCAGCAGTGAACTAGCGGGGGGGCAAGAGACCCAGTACTTC. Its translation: CASSELAGGQETQYF.

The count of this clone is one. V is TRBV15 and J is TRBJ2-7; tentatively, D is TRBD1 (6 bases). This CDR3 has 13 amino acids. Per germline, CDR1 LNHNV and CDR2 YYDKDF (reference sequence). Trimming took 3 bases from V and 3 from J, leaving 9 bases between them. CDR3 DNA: TGTGCCACCAGCAGGGAACAGGGCTACGAGCAGTACTTC. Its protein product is CATSREQGYEQYF.

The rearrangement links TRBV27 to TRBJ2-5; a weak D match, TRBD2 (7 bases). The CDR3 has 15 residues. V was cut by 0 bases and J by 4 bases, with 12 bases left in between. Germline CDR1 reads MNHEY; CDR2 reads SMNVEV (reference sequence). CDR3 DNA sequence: TGTGCCAGCAGTTTATCCGGGGGGCCGCTAGAGACCCAGTACTTC. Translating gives CASSLSGGPLETQYF.

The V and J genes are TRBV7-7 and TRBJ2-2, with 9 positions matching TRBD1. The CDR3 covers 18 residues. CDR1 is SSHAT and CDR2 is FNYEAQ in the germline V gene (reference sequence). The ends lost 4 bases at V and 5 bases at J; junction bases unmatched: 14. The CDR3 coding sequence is TGTGCCAGCAGCTCCCTATTTAACAGGGGGCCAGCGACCGGGGAGCTGTTTTTT. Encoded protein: CASSSLFNRGPATGELFF.

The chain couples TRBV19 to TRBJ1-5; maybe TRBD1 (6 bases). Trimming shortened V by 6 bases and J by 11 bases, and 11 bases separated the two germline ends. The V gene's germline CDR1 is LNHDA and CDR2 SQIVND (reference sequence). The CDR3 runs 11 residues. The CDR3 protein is CASRDKGAQHF. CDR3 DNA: TGTGCCAGTAGGGACAAGGGGGCCCAGCATTTT.

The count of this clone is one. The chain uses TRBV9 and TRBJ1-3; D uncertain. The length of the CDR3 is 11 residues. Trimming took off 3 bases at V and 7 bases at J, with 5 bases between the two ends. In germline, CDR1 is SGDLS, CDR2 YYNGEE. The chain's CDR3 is CASSDRNTIYF. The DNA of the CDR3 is TGTGCCAGCAGCGACCGTAACACCATATATTTT.

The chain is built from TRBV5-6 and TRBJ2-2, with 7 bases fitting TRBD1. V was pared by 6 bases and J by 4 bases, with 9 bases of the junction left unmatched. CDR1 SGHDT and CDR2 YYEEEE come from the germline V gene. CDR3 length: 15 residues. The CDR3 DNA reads TGTGCCAGCAAACTGAGGGGGCTGAGCACCGGGGAGCTGTTTTTT. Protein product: CASKLRGLSTGELFF.

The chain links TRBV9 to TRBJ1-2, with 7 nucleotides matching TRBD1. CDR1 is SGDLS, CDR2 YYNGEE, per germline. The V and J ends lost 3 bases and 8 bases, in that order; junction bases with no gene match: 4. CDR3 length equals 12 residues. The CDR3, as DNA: TGTGCCAGCAGCGGAACAGGGGTGGGCTACACCTTC. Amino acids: CASSGTGVGYTF.

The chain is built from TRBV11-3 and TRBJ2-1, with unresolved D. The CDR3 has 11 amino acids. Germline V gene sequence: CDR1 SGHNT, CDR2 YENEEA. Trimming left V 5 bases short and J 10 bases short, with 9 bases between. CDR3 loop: CASSRSDEQFF. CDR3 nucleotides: TGTGCCAGCAGCCGATCGGACGAGCAGTTCTTC.

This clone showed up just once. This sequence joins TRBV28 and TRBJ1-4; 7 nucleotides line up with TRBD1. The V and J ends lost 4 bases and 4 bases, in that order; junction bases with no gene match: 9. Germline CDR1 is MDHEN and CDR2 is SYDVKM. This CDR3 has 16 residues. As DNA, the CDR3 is TGTGCCAGCAGTTCCCGTGAGGGGGCAAATAATGAAAAACTGTTTTTT. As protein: CASSSREGANNEKLFF. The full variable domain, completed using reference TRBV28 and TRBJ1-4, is DVKVTQSSRYLVKRTGEKVFLECVQDMDHENMFWYRQDPGLGLRLIYFSYDVKMKEKGDIPEGYSVSREKKERFSLILESASTNQTSMYLCASSSREGANNEKLFFGSGTQLSVL.

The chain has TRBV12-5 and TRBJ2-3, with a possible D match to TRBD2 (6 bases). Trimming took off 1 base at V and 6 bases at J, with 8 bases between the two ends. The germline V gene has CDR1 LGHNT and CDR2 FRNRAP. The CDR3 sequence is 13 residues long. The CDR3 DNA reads TGTGCTAGTGGTTTGGGGGGGGACGATACGCAGTATTTT. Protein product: CASGLGGDDTQYF.

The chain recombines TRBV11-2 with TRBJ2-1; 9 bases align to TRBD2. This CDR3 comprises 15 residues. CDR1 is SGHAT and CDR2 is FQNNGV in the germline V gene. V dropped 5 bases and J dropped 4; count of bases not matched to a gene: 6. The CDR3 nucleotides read TGTGCCAGCAGCGCCAGACTAGCGGAGTACAATGAGCAGTTCTTC. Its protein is CASSARLAEYNEQFF.

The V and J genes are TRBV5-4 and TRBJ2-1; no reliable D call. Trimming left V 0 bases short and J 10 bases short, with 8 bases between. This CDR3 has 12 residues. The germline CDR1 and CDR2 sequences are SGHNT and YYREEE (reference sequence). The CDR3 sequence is CASSLALGEQFF. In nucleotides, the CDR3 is TGTGCCAGCAGCTTGGCCTTAGGGGAGCAGTTCTTC.

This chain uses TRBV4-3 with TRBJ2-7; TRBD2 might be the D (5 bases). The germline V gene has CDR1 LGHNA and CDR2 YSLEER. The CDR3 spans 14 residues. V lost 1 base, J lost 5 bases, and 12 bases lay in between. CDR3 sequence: CASSQARGTHEQYF. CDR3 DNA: TGCGCCAGCAGCCAAGCCCGGGGTACCCACGAGCAGTACTTC.

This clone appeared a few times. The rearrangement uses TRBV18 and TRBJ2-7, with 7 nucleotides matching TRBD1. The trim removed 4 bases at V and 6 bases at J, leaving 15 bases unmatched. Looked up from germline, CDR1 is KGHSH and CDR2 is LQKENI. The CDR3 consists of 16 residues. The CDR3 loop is CASSQKDRILLGEQYF. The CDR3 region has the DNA TGTGCCAGCTCACAAAAGGACAGGATCCTACTAGGCGAGCAGTACTTC.

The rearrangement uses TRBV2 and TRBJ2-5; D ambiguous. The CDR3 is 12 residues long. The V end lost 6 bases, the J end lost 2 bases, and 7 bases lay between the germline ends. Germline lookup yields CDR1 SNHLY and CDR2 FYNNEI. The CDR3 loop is CASSREQETQYF. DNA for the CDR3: TGTGCCAGCAGCCGAGAGCAAGAGACCCAGTACTTC.

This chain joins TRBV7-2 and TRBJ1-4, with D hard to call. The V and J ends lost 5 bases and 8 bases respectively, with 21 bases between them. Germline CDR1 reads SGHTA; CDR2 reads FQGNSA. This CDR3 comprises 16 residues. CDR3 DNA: TGTGCCAGCAGCCTAACCCCCCGGGCTGGAGGAGAAAAACTGTTTTTT. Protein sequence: CASSLTPRAGGEKLFF.

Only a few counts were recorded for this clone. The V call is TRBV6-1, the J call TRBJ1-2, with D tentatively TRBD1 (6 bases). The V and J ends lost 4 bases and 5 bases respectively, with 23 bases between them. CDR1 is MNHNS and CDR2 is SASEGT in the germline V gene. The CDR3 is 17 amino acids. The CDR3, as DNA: TGTGCCAGCAGTGCCCCCCCCGGGGATCAGGGGATTTATGGCTACACCTTC. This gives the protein CASSAPPGDQGIYGYTF.

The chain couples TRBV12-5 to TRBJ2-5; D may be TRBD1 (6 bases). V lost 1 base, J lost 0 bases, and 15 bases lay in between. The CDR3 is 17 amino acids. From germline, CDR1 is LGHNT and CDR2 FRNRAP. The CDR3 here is CASGLGQGFGYQETQYF. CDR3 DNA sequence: TGTGCTAGTGGTTTGGGGCAGGGGTTCGGGTACCAAGAGACCCAGTACTTC.

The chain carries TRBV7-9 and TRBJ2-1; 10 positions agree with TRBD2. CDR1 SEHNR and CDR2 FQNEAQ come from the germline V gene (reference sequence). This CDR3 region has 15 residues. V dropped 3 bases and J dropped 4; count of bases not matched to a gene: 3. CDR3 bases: TGTGCCAGCAGCTTCACTAGCGGGATGTACAATGAGCAGTTCTTC. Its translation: CASSFTSGMYNEQFF.

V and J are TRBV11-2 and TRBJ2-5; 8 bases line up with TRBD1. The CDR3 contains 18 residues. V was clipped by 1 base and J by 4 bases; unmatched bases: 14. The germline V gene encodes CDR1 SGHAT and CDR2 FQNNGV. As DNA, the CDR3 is TGTGCCAGCAGCTTAGTAGGGTTAGACAGGGGAGTAGGAGAGACCCAGTACTTC. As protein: CASSLVGLDRGVGETQYF.